This T cell receptor beta chain was documented in a study of blood T cell repertoires in COVID-19. CDR3 length: 13 amino acids. V was pared by 8 bases and J by 1 base, with 11 bases between. CDR1 and CDR2 from the germline V gene are LNHDA and SQIVND (reference sequence). This clone was seen a few times. Sequencing used immunoSEQ multiplex PCR; TCRdb keeps in-frame clones, though not all of them. The top ten hold about 3.4% of the sample, which has some 250,000 clones, roughly 85% seen once. The chain has TRBV19 and TRBJ1-1; a weak D match, TRBD1 (5 bases). The sequenced material came from peripheral blood. The origin of this receptor is a woman aged 18-29 years with acute or convalescent COVID-19. The DNA of the CDR3 is TGTGCCAGTCACCCGGGGGAGAACACTGAAGCTTTCTTT. Protein sequence: CASHPGENTEAFF.